The clone carrying this TCR beta chain was seen once. The sample originates from a study of T cell changes during pregnancy in multiple sclerosis. Clones were sequenced by immunoSEQ multiplex PCR, and TCRdb holds only the in-frame ones, with some missing. The sample includes some 40,000 clones, about 92% of them seen just once. J gave up 7 bases and V 6 bases, and 7 bases lay outside the gene matches. The CDR3 spans 13 residues. The germline gives CDR1 SGHTA, CDR2 FQGNSA. The receptor was isolated from a female donor with multiple sclerosis, enrolled in a pregnancy study. Sequences were derived from CD4+ T cells from peripheral blood mononuclear cells, sampled in the third trimester of pregnancy. The genes are TRBV7-2 and TRBJ2-7; the match to TRBD1 covers 9 bases. Here the CDR3 reads CASSTQGAGEQYF. DNA for the CDR3: TGTGCCAGCAGTACACAGGGGGCTGGGGAGCAGTACTTC.